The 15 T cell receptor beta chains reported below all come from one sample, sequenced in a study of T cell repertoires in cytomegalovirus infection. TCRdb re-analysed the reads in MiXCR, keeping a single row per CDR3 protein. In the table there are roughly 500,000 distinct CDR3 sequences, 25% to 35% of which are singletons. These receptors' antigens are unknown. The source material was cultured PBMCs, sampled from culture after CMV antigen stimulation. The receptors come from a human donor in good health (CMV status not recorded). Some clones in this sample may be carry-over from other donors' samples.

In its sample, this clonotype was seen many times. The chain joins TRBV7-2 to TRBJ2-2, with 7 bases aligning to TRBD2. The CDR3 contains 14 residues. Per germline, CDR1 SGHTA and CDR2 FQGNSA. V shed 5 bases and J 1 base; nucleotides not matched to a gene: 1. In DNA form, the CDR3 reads TGTGCCAGCAGCCGCGGGGGGAACACCGGGGAGCTGTTTTTT. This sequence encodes CASSRGGNTGELFF.

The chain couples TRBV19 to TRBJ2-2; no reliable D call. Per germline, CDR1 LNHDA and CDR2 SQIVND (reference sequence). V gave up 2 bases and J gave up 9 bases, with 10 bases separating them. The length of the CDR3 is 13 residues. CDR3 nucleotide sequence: TGTGCCAGTAGTATAACGCACCGGTGGGAGCTGTTTTTT. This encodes CASSITHRWELFF.

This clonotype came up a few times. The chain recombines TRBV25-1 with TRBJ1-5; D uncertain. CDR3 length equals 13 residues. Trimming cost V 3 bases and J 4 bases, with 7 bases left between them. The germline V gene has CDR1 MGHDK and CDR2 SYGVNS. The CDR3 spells CASSEGVNQPQHF. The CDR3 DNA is TGTGCCAGCAGTGAGGGAGTTAATCAGCCCCAGCATTTT.

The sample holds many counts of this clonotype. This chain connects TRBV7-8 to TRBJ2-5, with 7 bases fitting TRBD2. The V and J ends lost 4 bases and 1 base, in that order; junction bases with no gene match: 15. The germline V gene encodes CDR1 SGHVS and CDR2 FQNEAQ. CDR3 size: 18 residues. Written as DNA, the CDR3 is TGTGCCAGCAGCTCAGGACGGCGGGCTAGCGGAGGCCAAGAGACCCAGTACTTC. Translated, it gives CASSSGRRASGGQETQYF. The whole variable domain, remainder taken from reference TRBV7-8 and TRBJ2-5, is GAGVSQSPRYKVAKRGQDVALRCDPISGHVSLFWYQQALGQGPEFLTYFQNEAQLDKSGLPSDRFFAERPEGSVSTLKIQRTQQEDSAVYLCASSSGRRASGGQETQYFGPGTRLLVL.

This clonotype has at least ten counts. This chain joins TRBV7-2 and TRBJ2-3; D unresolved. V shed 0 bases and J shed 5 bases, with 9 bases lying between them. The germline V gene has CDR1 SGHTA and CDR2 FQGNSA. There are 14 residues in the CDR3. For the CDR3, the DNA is TGTGCCAGCAGCTTAGCGATAAGGCGAGATACGCAGTATTTT. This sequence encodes CASSLAIRRDTQYF.

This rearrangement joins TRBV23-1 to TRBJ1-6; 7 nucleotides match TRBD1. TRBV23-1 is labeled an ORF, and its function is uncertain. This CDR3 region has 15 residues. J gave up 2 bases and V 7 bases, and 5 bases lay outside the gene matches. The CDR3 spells CASTQTGTYNSPLHF. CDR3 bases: TGCGCCAGCACCCAGACAGGGACCTATAATTCACCCCTCCACTTT.

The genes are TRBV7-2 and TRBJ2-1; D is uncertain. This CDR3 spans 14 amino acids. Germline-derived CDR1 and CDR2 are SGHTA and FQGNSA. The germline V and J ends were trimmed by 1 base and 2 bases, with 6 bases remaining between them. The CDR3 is CASSLVQTYNEQFF. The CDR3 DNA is TGTGCCAGCAGCTTAGTACAGACCTACAATGAGCAGTTCTTC.

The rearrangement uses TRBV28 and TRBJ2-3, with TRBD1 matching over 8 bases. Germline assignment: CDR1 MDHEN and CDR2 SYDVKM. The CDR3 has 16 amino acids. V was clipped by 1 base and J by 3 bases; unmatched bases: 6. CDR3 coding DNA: TGTGCCAGCAGTTTATACCAGGGGGCTCGGACAGATACGCAGTATTTT. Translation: CASSLYQGARTDTQYF. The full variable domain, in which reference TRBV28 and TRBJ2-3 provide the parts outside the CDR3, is DVKVTQSSRYLVKRTGEKVFLECVQDMDHENMFWYRQDPGLGLRLIYFSYDVKMKEKGDIPEGYSVSREKKERFSLILESASTNQTSMYLCASSLYQGARTDTQYFGPGTRLTVL.

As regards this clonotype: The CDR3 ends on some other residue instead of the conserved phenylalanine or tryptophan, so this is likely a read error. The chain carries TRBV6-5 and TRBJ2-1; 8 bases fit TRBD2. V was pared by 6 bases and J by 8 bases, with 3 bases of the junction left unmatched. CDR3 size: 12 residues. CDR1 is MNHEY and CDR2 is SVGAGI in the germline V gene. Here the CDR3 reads CASRNSGDEQFS. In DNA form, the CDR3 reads TGTGCCAGCAGGAATAGCGGGGATGAGCAGTTCTCC.

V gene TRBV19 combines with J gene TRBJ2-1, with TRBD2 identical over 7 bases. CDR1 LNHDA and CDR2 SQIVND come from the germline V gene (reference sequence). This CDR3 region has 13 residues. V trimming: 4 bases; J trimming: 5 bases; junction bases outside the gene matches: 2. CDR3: CASSRTRDNEQFF. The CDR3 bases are TGTGCCAGTAGTAGGACTAGAGACAATGAGCAGTTCTTC.

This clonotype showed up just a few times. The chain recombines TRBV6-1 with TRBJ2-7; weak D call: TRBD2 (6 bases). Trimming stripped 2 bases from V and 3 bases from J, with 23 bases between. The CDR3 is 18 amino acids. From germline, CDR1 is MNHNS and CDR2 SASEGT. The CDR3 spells CASSEMVGGRDFFYEQYF. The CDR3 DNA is TGTGCCAGCAGTGAAATGGTAGGAGGCAGGGACTTCTTCTACGAGCAGTACTTC.

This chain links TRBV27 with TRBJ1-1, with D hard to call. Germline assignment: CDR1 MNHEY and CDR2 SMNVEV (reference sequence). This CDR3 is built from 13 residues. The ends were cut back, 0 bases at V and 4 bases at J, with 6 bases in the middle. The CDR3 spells CASSLSSRTEAFF. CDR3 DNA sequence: TGTGCCAGCAGTTTATCTAGCCGCACTGAAGCTTTCTTT.

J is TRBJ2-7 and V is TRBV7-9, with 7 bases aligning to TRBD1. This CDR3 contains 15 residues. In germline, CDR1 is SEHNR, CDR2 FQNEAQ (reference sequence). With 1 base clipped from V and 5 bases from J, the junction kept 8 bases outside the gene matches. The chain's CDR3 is CASSLDLTGYDEQYF. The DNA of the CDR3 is TGTGCCAGCAGCTTAGATTTGACAGGGTACGACGAGCAGTACTTC.

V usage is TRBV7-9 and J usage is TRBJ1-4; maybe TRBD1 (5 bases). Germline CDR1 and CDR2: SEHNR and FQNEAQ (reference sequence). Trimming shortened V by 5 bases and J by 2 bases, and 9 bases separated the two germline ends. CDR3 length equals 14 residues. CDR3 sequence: CASSGGATNEKLFF. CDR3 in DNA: TGTGCCAGCAGCGGCGGGGCTACTAATGAAAAACTGTTTTTT. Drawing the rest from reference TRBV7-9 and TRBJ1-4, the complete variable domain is DTGVSQNPRHKITKRGQNVTFRCDPISEHNRLYWYRQTLGQGPEFLTYFQNEAQLEKSRLLSDRFSAERPKGSFSTLEIQRTEQGDSAMYLCASSGGATNEKLFFGSGTQLSVL.

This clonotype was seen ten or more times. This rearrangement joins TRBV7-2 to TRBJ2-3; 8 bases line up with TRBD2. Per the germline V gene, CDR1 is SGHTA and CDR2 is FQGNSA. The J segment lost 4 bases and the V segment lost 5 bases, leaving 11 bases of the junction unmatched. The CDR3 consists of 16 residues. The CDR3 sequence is CASSPSSGLSPDTQYF. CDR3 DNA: TGTGCCAGCAGCCCCTCTAGCGGGCTCTCCCCAGATACGCAGTATTTT.